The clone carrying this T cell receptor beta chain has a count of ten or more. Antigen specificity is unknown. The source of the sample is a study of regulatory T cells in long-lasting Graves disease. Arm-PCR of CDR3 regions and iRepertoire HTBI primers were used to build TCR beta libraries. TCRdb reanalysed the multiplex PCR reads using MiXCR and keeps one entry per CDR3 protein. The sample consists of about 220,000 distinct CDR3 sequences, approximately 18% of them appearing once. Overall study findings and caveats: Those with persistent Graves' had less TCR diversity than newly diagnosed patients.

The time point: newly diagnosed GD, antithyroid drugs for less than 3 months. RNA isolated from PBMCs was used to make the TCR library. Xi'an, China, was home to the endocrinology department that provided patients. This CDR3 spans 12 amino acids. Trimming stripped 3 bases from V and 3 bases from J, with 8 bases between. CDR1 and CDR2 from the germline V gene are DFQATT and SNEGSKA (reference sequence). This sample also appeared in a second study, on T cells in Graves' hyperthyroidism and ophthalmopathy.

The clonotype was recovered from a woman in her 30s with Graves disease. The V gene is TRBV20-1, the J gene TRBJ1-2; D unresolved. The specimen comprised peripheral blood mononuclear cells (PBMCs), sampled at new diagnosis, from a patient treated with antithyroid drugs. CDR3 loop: CSASPNHYGYTF. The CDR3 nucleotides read TGCAGTGCTAGCCCTAACCACTATGGCTACACCTTC.